This record covers a single T cell receptor (beta chain). TCRdb's copy holds only in-frame clones and misses some; the assay was immunoSEQ multiplex PCR. The sample yields some 300,000 clones, 88% seen once. This record comes from a study of blood T cell repertoires in COVID-19. Study-wide background: Sample material is recorded as cDNA or gDNA derived from T cells, B-cell-depleted T cells, or PBMCs.

This study enrolled people aged roughly 18 to 100 from roughly 24 US geographic areas. In assigning cohorts, the study relied on participant-reported clinical history. The CDR3 is 14 amino acids. V gave up 8 bases and J gave up 5 bases, with 19 bases separating them. The germline V gene encodes CDR1 MNHEY and CDR2 SVGAGI. Sequenced input: PBMCs or T cells enriched from blood (not recorded which). This TCR derives from a woman aged 60-70 years in a cohort exposed to, infected with or recovered from COVID-19 (not recorded which). V gene TRBV6-5 combines with J gene TRBJ2-7; tentative D call: TRBD1 (6 bases). The CDR3: CASWGPGQDNEQYF. CDR3 nucleotides: TGTGCCAGCTGGGGGCCGGGGCAGGATAACGAGCAGTACTTC.